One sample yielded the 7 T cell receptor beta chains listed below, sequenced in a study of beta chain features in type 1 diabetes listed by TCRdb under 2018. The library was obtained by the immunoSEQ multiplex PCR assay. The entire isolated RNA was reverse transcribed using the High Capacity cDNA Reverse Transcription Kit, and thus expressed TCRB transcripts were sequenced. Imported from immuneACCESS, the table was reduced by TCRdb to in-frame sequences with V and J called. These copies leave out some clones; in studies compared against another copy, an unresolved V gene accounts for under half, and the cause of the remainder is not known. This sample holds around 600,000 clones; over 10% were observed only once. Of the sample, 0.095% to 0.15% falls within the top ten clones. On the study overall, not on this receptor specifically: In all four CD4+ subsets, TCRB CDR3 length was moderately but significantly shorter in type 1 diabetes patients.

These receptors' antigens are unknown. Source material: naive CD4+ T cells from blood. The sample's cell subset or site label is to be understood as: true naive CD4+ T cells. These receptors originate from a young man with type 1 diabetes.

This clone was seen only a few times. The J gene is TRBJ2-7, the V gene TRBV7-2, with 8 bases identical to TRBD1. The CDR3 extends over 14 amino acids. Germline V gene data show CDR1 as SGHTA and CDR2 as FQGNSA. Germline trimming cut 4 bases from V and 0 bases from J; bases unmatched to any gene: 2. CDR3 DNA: TGTGCCAGCAGCTCGGACAGGGTCTCCTACGAGCAGTACTTC. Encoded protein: CASSSDRVSYEQYF. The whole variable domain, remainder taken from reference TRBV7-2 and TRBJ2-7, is GAGVSQSPSNKVTEKGKDVELRCDPISGHTALYWYRQSLGQGLEFLIYFQGNSAPDKSGLPSDRFSAERTGGSVSTLTIQRTQQEDSAVYLCASSSDRVSYEQYFGPGTRLTVT.

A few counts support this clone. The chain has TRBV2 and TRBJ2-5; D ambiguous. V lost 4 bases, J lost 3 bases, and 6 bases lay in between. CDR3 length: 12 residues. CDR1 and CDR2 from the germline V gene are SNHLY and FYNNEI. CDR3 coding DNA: TGTGCCAGCAGTGTACAGAAAGAGACCCAGTACTTC. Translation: CASSVQKETQYF.

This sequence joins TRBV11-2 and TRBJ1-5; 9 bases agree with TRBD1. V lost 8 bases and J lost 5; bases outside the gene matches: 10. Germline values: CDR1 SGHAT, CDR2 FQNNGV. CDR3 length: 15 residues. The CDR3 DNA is TGTGCCAGCGGAATAACAGGGGGCACGGATCAGCCCCAGCATTTT. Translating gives CASGITGGTDQPQHF.

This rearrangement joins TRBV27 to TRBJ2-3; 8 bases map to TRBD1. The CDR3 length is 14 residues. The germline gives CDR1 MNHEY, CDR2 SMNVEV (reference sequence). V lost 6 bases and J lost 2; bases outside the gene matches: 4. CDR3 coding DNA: TGTGCCAGCAGGTCGGGACAGGACACAGATACGCAGTATTTT. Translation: CASRSGQDTDTQYF.

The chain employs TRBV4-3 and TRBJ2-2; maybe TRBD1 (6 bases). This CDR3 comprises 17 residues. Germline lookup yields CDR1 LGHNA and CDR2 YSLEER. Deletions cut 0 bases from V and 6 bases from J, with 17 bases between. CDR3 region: CASSQDYRQGRAGELFF. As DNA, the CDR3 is TGCGCCAGCAGCCAAGATTATCGGCAGGGGCGGGCCGGGGAGCTGTTTTTT.

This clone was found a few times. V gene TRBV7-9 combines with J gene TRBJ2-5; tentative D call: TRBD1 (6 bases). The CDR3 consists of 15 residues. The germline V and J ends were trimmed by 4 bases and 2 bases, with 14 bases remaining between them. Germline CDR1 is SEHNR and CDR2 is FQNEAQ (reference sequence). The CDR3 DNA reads TGTGCCAGCAGCTCCATCGGACAGATACAAGAGACCCAGTACTTC. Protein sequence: CASSSIGQIQETQYF.

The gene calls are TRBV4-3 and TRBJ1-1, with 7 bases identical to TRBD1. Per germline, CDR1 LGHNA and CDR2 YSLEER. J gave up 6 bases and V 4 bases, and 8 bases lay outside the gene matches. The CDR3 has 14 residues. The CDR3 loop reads CASSPRPGQPEAFF. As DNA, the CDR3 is TGCGCCAGCAGCCCCAGACCGGGACAGCCTGAAGCTTTCTTT.